The clone carrying this T cell receptor beta chain was seen only once. The length of the CDR3 is 13 residues. Germline V CDR1 and CDR2: SGDLS, YYNGEE. Trimming took 4 bases from V and 3 from J, leaving 10 bases between them. The data originate from a study of T cell responses to AZD1222 COVID-19 vaccine. Study-level background: Samples with a second dose at about 4 or about 12 weeks were pooled together.

The method was immunoSEQ multiplex PCR; TCRdb's version includes in-frame clones alone and lacks a portion of them. Of some 120,000 clones in the sample, more than 75% were seen once. The specimen comprised peripheral blood, sampled on day 0 of AZD1222 vaccination. The receptor's source is an adult in good health. This chain connects TRBV9 to TRBJ2-5, with no clear D. This CDR3 is CASSPHPEETQYF. DNA for the CDR3: TGTGCCAGCAGCCCTCATCCTGAAGAGACCCAGTACTTC.